This T cell receptor beta chain is from a study of identical twins. Regarding the study as a whole: Reduced insertions were recorded for abundant cord blood beta clonotypes, with no such pattern in memory repertoires.

TCRdb re-analysed the 5' RACE reads in MiXCR, keeping a single row per CDR3 protein. The sample records 700,000 or so distinct CDR3 sequences, more than 6.5% being singletons. This clonotype was seen a few times. What it binds is not known. The CDR3 length is 14 residues. V shed 4 bases, J shed 2 bases, and the junction held 5 bases outside the gene matches. Germline values: CDR1 SQVTM, CDR2 ANQGSEA. The data were also submitted as part of a second study, on yellow fever vaccine responses in identical twins. From that report: The authors reported partly convergent, partly personalized vaccine responses in identical twins.

The sequenced sample consisted of PBMCs. This chain joins TRBV29-1 and TRBJ2-3; 8 nucleotides line up with TRBD2. The receptor was isolated from a young woman in good health. Here the CDR3 reads CSVVGGVNTDTQYF. In nucleotides, the CDR3 is TGCAGCGTTGTCGGGGGGGTTAACACAGATACGCAGTATTTT.